These 8 T cell receptor beta chains were sequenced from one sample in a study of OX40 agonist ivuxolimab in advanced cancers. Generated by immunoSEQ multiplex PCR, the TCRdb table keeps only in-frame clones and is missing some. The repertoire consists of about 50,000 clones, with around 90% occurring once and the leading ten covering around 6.7%. Sequencing used CD4+ or CD8+ T cells sorted from blood, obtained in a trial of the OX40 agonist ivuxolimab. All receptors come from an adult with an advanced solid tumor such as melanoma, head and neck, liver or kidney cancer.

This clone counts as medium-sized. This sample includes further DNA sequences coding for the same CDR3. The genes are TRBV19 and TRBJ1-6, with D unresolved. Germline CDR1 is LNHDA and CDR2 is SQIVND (reference sequence). The CDR3 is made up of 14 amino acids. V was clipped by 1 base and J by 9 bases, with 10 bases between them. CDR3 amino acids: CASSIGGLGSPLHF. In DNA, the CDR3 is TGTGCCAGTAGTATAGGAGGATTGGGTTCACCCCTCCACTTT.

The chain couples TRBV6-1 to TRBJ1-6; a possible D gene is TRBD1 (5 bases). The CDR3 has 15 residues. Germline CDR1 is MNHNS and CDR2 is SASEGT. V lost 4 bases to trimming and J lost 7 bases, with 14 bases between them. CDR3 sequence reads: CASSARTTENSPLHF. The CDR3 coding sequence is TGTGCCAGCAGTGCCAGGACAACGGAAAATTCACCCCTCCACTTT.

The V and J genes are TRBV29-1 and TRBJ1-2; no definite D call. V lost 0 bases to trimming and J lost 5 bases, with 10 bases between them. This CDR3 region has 13 residues. The germline V gene has CDR1 SQVTM and CDR2 ANQGSEA. In DNA, the CDR3 is TGCAGCGTTGAAGACCAGGCGGCGTATGGCTACACCTTC. This gives the protein CSVEDQAAYGYTF. Drawing the rest from reference TRBV29-1 and TRBJ1-2, the complete variable domain is SAVISQKPSRDICQRGTSLTIQCQVDSQVTMMFWYRQQPGQSLTLIATANQGSEATYESGFVIDKFPISRPNLTFSTLTVSNMSPEDSSIYLCSVEDQAAYGYTFGSGTRLTVV.

The chain carries TRBV4-2 and TRBJ2-3; 11 bases are a match to TRBD2. In germline, CDR1 is LGHNA, CDR2 YNFKEQ. The CDR3 sequence is 15 residues long. With V trimmed by 4 bases and J by 14 bases, 14 bases remained unmatched. The CDR3 sequence: CASSLELAGEARTYF. The CDR3, as DNA: TGTGCCAGCAGCCTAGAACTAGCGGGGGAAGCTCGTACGTATTTT.

This clone was seen only a few times. The chain couples TRBV10-1 to TRBJ2-5, with D possibly being TRBD1 (6 bases). The CDR3 runs 14 residues. V dropped 4 bases and J dropped 2 bases, with 11 bases sitting between them. CDR1 WNHNN and CDR2 SYGVQD come from the germline V gene (reference sequence). The CDR3 DNA follows: TGCGCCAGCAGTGGTCAGGGGAAACAAGAGACCCAGTACTTC. Translation: CASSGQGKQETQYF.

The J gene is TRBJ2-7, the V gene TRBV2; 8 bases line up with TRBD2. J was trimmed by 1 base and V by 8 bases; bases with no gene match: 7. Per the germline V gene, CDR1 is SNHLY and CDR2 is FYNNEI. This CDR3 is 14 amino acids long. The CDR3 region has the DNA TGTGCCAGCCCCCCGGCGGGGGGTTCCTACGAGCAGTACGTC. This sequence encodes CASPPAGGSYEQYV.

This chain links TRBV9 with TRBJ2-5; TRBD1 is a possible D gene (6 bases). With 3 bases removed from V and 2 bases from J, the gap between germline ends came to 17 bases. The V gene's germline CDR1 is SGDLS and CDR2 YYNGEE. The CDR3 sequence is 16 residues long. CDR3 sequence: CASSERTGTNQETQYF. In DNA, the CDR3 is TGTGCCAGCAGCGAGAGAACCGGGACAAATCAAGAGACCCAGTACTTC. Full variable domain (outside the CDR3, taken from reference TRBV9 and TRBJ2-5): DSGVTQTPKHLITATGQRVTLRCSPRSGDLSVYWYQQSLDQGLQFLIQYYNGEERAKGNILERFSAQQFPDLHSELNLSSLELGDSALYFCASSERTGTNQETQYFGPGTRLLVL.

The gene calls are TRBV4-1 and TRBJ1-3, with unresolved D. CDR3 length: 16 amino acids. Germline lookup yields CDR1 MGHRA and CDR2 YSYEKL. The V and J ends lost 1 base and 0 bases respectively, with 10 bases between them. The CDR3 DNA is TGCGCCAGCAGCCAAGCTCTCCGAAACTCTGGAAACACCATATATTTT. It specifies CASSQALRNSGNTIYF.